This T cell receptor (beta chain) was profiled in a study of cytomegalovirus exposure and HLA in healthy donors. The CDR3 length is 14 residues, termini included. Germline V lookup: CDR1 MNHNS, CDR2 SASEGT. The PCR ran on 60 Vbeta and 13 Jbeta primers. Using immunoSEQ multiplex PCR, the repertoire was profiled, and TCRdb retains in-frame clones only, with some absent. The sample contains more than 65,000 clones, around three quarters of which appear only once. About this clone itself: No DNA is shown, since the ends of the CDR3 on it are uncertain; the CDR3 is the one TCRdb lists.

This receptor was obtained from a man aged 40-50 years in good health and CMV-seronegative. The chain joins TRBV6-1 to TRBJ2-3; the table calls TRBD1, which could not be checked here. What was sequenced was PBMCs. The chain's CDR3 is CASSEAVGQGIEYF.